These 31 T cell receptor beta chains share one sample of origin, sequenced in a study of blood T cell repertoires in COVID-19. Only in-frame clones appear in the TCRdb table, and some are missing; sequencing was by immunoSEQ multiplex PCR. The profile shows more than 100,000 clones, roughly 80% of them singletons. Sequences were obtained from peripheral blood. The receptors here all came from a woman between 45 and 65 years old with acute or convalescent COVID-19.

This clone was observed once. The chain uses TRBV3-1 (or the pseudogene TRBV3-2) and TRBJ1-2; TRBD1 agrees at 9 bases. Germline V gives CDR1 LGHDT, CDR2 YNNKEL (reference sequence). The junction had 2 bases not matched to a gene; V was cut back by 2 bases and J by 4 bases. The CDR3 covers 14 residues. The CDR3 DNA reads as TGTGCCAGCAGCCAACGGGACAGGGTCTATGGCTACACCTTC. Protein product: CASSQRDRVYGYTF.

This chain joins TRBV2 and TRBJ2-7; perhaps TRBD2 as D (6 bases). The V end was cut by 7 bases, the J end by 2 bases, with 12 bases between. CDR1 SNHLY and CDR2 FYNNEI come from the germline V gene. The CDR3 has 13 amino acids. As DNA, the CDR3 is TGTGCCAGCACCCTAGCGCCTACCTACGAGCAGTACTTC. This gives the protein CASTLAPTYEQYF.

The gene calls are TRBV20-1 and TRBJ1-6, with 7 nucleotides matching TRBD1. Trimming cost V 3 bases and J 10 bases; bases outside gene matches: 6. The CDR3 runs to 13 residues. Germline lookup yields CDR1 DFQATT and CDR2 SNEGSKA (reference sequence). CDR3 sequence reads: CSASQQGRSPLHF. The CDR3 DNA reads TGCAGTGCTAGTCAACAGGGGCGCTCACCCCTCCACTTT.

The chain employs TRBV9 and TRBJ1-5, with unresolved D. Germline CDR1 reads SGDLS; CDR2 reads YYNGEE. V lost 3 bases and J lost 7, with 11 bases in between. CDR3 size: 13 residues. Here the CDR3 reads CASSGGLQQPQHF. CDR3 bases: TGTGCCAGCAGCGGCGGGCTTCAGCAGCCCCAGCATTTT.

The CDR3 bases are TGTGCCAGCCGACCCGGGACAGGGGTCTCACCCCTCCACTTT. Translation gives CASRPGTGVSPLHF. V usage is TRBV19 and J usage is TRBJ1-6; the match to TRBD1 covers 10 bases. From germline, CDR1 is LNHDA and CDR2 SQIVND (reference sequence). J gave up 10 bases and V 9 bases, and 9 bases lay outside the gene matches. There are 14 residues in the CDR3.

The DNA of the CDR3 is TGCGCCAGCAGTCAACATCCGAGTCCCGGGACAGGGTTAAAGCCTTCCTACAATGAGCAGTTCTTC. This gives the protein CASSQHPSPGTGLKPSYNEQFF. The V call is TRBV23-1, the J call TRBJ2-1; TRBD1 aligns across 9 bases. TRBV23-1 is an ORF for which the function is uncertain. V dropped 2 bases and J dropped 1; count of bases not matched to a gene: 21. The CDR3 sequence is 22 residues long.

The V and J genes are TRBV7-9 and TRBJ2-7, with D maybe TRBD1 (6 bases). The CDR3 runs to 14 residues. Germline CDR1 reads SEHNR; CDR2 reads FQNEAQ (reference sequence). The germline V and J ends were trimmed by 5 bases and 4 bases, with 15 bases remaining between them. CDR3 protein: CASSPDSKSYEQYF. Here the CDR3 DNA reads TGTGCCAGCAGCCCGGACAGCAAGAGTTACGAGCAGTACTTC.

The chain recombines TRBV27 with TRBJ1-5; unclear D gene. The V end lost 3 bases, the J end lost 2 bases, and 8 bases lay between the germline ends. This CDR3 is 14 amino acids long. CDR1 is MNHEY, CDR2 SMNVEV, per germline (reference sequence). CDR3 nucleotide sequence: TGTGCCAGCAGTTTCATGAGCGGCAATCAGCCCCAGCATTTT. Protein sequence: CASSFMSGNQPQHF.

The genes are TRBV10-3 and TRBJ1-1; D not resolved. The CDR3 has 13 residues. Germline CDR1 reads ENHRY; CDR2 reads SYGVKD. The V gene lost 2 bases and the J gene lost 1 base, with 5 bases spanning the gap. Written as DNA, the CDR3 is TGTGCCATCAGTGAGCGGTGGAACACTGAAGCTTTCTTT. Translating gives CAISERWNTEAFF.

V is TRBV15 and J is TRBJ1-1; D unresolved. Trimming left V 2 bases short and J 5 bases short, with 12 bases between. This CDR3 is built from 14 residues. Germline CDR1 and CDR2: LNHNV and YYDKDF (reference sequence). Written as DNA, the CDR3 is TGTGCCACCAGCAGATCCCCGGAGAGGACTGAAGCTTTCTTT. Encoded protein: CATSRSPERTEAFF. Looking up the rest from reference TRBV15 and TRBJ1-1 gives the full variable domain: DAMVIQNPRYQVTQFGKPVTLSCSQTLNHNVMYWYQQKSSQAPKLLFHYYDKDFNNEADTPDNFQSRRPNTSFCFLDIRSPGLGDTAMYLCATSRSPERTEAFFGQGTRLTVV.

The J gene is TRBJ1-6, the V gene TRBV2, with 8 positions matching TRBD1. Trimming removed 4 bases from V and 14 bases from J; junction bases left unmatched: 10. The germline V gene has CDR1 SNHLY and CDR2 FYNNEI. This CDR3 spans 14 amino acids. This CDR3 is CASSGTGNLRSLHF. DNA for the CDR3: TGTGCCAGCAGTGGGACAGGGAATCTTCGGTCCCTCCACTTT.

This clone occurred once. In nucleotides, the CDR3 is TGTGCCAGCAGCGGATCTACAGGGAACACTGAAGCTTTCTTT. It specifies CASSGSTGNTEAFF. The V and J genes are TRBV11-2 and TRBJ1-1; tentatively, D is TRBD1 (5 bases). The CDR3 runs 14 residues. Germline assignment: CDR1 SGHAT and CDR2 FQNNGV. Trimming left V 5 bases short and J 1 base short, with 11 bases between.

V gene TRBV6-6 combines with J gene TRBJ1-6, with D tentatively TRBD1 (5 bases). V was clipped by 0 bases and J by 7 bases, with 10 bases between them. The CDR3 has 15 amino acids. Germline loops: CDR1 MNHNY, CDR2 SVGAGI (reference sequence). CDR3 nucleotide sequence: TGTGCCAGCAGTTACTCGGCAGGGTACAATTCACCCCTCCACTTT. It translates to CASSYSAGYNSPLHF.

The chain employs TRBV3-1 (or the pseudogene TRBV3-2) and TRBJ2-7; 11 bases match TRBD2. This CDR3 comprises 16 residues. V lost 0 bases to trimming and J lost 5 bases; unmatched junction nucleotides: 6. Germline V gene lookup returns CDR1 LGHDT and CDR2 YNNKEL (reference sequence). CDR3 DNA sequence: TGTGCCAGCAGCCAAGATCTGAGACTAGCGGGGAACGAGCAGTACTTC. This sequence encodes CASSQDLRLAGNEQYF.

The chain carries TRBV6-5 and TRBJ2-3; 12 positions match TRBD2. The CDR3 extends over 14 amino acids. V dropped 5 bases and J dropped 7; count of bases not matched to a gene: 4. The germline gives CDR1 MNHEY, CDR2 SVGAGI. The DNA of the CDR3 is TGTGCCAGCAGTAGGACTAGCGGGGTTAATACGCAGTATTTT. Translating gives CASSRTSGVNTQYF.

V usage is TRBV5-3 and J usage is TRBJ2-7; 8 bases are shared with TRBD1. TRBV5-3 is an ORF, and what it does is uncertain. Losses at the gene ends were 5 bases for V and 4 bases for J; bases not matched to a gene: 11. There are 15 residues in the CDR3. DNA of the CDR3: TGTGCCAGAAGGGGAGCCGACAGGGGACCTTACGAGCAGTACTTC. It yields the protein CARRGADRGPYEQYF.

The chain employs TRBV10-3 and TRBJ2-1; 9 bases align to TRBD1. The germline CDR1 and CDR2 sequences are ENHRY and SYGVKD. This CDR3 region has 14 residues. J was trimmed by 5 bases and V by 6 bases; bases with no gene match: 5. CDR3 sequence reads: CAIRSGTGHNEQFF. CDR3 nucleotide sequence: TGTGCCATCAGATCCGGGACAGGGCACAATGAGCAGTTCTTC.

The gene calls are TRBV15 and TRBJ1-2; 7 positions match TRBD1. The CDR3 is 15 amino acids. J was trimmed by 3 bases and V by 5 bases; bases with no gene match: 9. Germline CDR1 is LNHNV and CDR2 is YYDKDF (reference sequence). The CDR3 sequence: CATSQRTGADYGYTF. CDR3 coding DNA: TGTGCCACCAGCCAACGTACAGGGGCGGACTATGGCTACACCTTC. The whole variable domain, remainder taken from reference TRBV15 and TRBJ1-2, is DAMVIQNPRYQVTQFGKPVTLSCSQTLNHNVMYWYQQKSSQAPKLLFHYYDKDFNNEADTPDNFQSRRPNTSFCFLDIRSPGLGDTAMYLCATSQRTGADYGYTFGSGTRLTVV.

The chain employs TRBV19 and TRBJ1-1; perhaps TRBD1 as D (5 bases). The CDR3 contains 15 residues. V was cut by 5 bases and J by 0 bases, with 13 bases left in between. CDR1 and CDR2 from the germline V gene are LNHDA and SQIVND (reference sequence). The CDR3 region has the DNA TGTGCCAGTAGTGACCCGGGACTCCTGAACACTGAAGCTTTCTTT. It specifies CASSDPGLLNTEAFF.

The gene calls are TRBV5-1 and TRBJ1-5; 10 bases map to TRBD1. CDR3 length: 15 amino acids. Germline V gives CDR1 SGHRS, CDR2 YFSETQ. V lost 4 bases to trimming and J lost 3 bases; unmatched junction nucleotides: 4. CDR3 amino acids: CASSDGTGDNQPQHF. CDR3 nucleotides: TGCGCCAGCAGCGACGGGACAGGGGACAATCAGCCCCAGCATTTT.

The rearrangement joins TRBV29-1 to TRBJ1-1; tentatively, D is TRBD1 (5 bases). The CDR3 has 10 residues. Trimming removed 3 bases at V and 7 bases at J, with 6 bases between. The germline CDR1 and CDR2 sequences are SQVTM and ANQGSEA. The DNA for the CDR3 is TGCAGCGTTGACGACAGTGAAGCTTTCTTT. Protein sequence: CSVDDSEAFF.

The rearrangement uses TRBV11-2 and TRBJ2-7; D uncertain. Germline lookup yields CDR1 SGHAT and CDR2 FQNNGV. The CDR3 runs 14 residues. The V end was cut by 5 bases, the J end by 2 bases, with 13 bases between. The CDR3 loop reads CASSPGNTAYEQYF. The DNA of the CDR3 is TGTGCCAGCAGCCCAGGAAACACAGCCTACGAGCAGTACTTC.

The rearrangement links TRBV6-5 to TRBJ2-1, with D possibly being TRBD2 (5 bases). Germline V gives CDR1 MNHEY, CDR2 SVGAGI. V was trimmed by 7 bases and J by 7 bases, leaving 17 bases between them. This CDR3 contains 14 residues. The CDR3, as DNA: TGTGCCAGCACCCAGGACTGGGCGTCGAATGAGCAGTTCTTC. Its protein is CASTQDWASNEQFF.

V gene TRBV3-1 (or the pseudogene TRBV3-2) combines with J gene TRBJ2-7, with 7 bases identical to TRBD1. Germline V gives CDR1 LGHDT, CDR2 YNNKEL (reference sequence). Trimming cost V 4 bases and J 1 base; bases outside gene matches: 10. The CDR3 totals 16 residues. The CDR3 protein is CASSPSGTAKSYEQYF. In DNA, the CDR3 is TGTGCCAGCAGCCCCTCCGGGACAGCAAAATCCTACGAGCAGTACTTC.

The chain uses TRBV6-6 and TRBJ2-7; no reliable D call. This CDR3 region has 14 residues. Trimming pared 6 bases from V and 2 bases from J, leaving 14 bases between. Looked up from germline, CDR1 is MNHNY and CDR2 is SVGAGI (reference sequence). In nucleotides, the CDR3 is TGTGCCAGCAGACTCGGTCTTTCCACCTACGAGCAGTACTTC. This sequence encodes CASRLGLSTYEQYF.

This clone has a single count. The rearrangement uses TRBV2 and TRBJ2-3; 8 nucleotides agree with TRBD2. CDR3 length: 19 residues. Germline V gives CDR1 SNHLY, CDR2 FYNNEI. The V gene end was trimmed by 0 bases and the J gene end by 1 base; junction bases not matched to a gene: 12. CDR3 nucleotide sequence: TGTGCCAGCAGTGAAGCGGGGGGACTAGTCGCGTTTCGCACAGATACGCAGTATTTT. Amino acids: CASSEAGGLVAFRTDTQYF.

The V call is TRBV2, the J call TRBJ1-6; tentatively, D is TRBD1 (5 bases). V was trimmed by 3 bases and J by 4 bases, leaving 13 bases between them. Germline V CDR1 and CDR2: SNHLY, FYNNEI. The CDR3 totals 16 residues. Here the CDR3 reads CASSERDSGYNSPLHF. CDR3 in DNA: TGTGCCAGCAGTGAGCGAGACAGCGGGTATAATTCACCCCTCCACTTT.

This clone was observed a few times. This chain connects TRBV6-5 to TRBJ1-1; 7 nucleotides align to TRBD1. J lost 7 bases, V lost 1 base, and 6 bases had no gene match. This CDR3 contains 14 residues. Germline assignment: CDR1 MNHEY and CDR2 SVGAGI. CDR3 nucleotide sequence: TGTGCCAGCAGTTACTTACAGGGGATGGTTGAAGCTTTCTTT. Translating it yields CASSYLQGMVEAFF.

This chain links TRBV6-2 or TRBV6-3 with TRBJ2-2; 11 bases line up with TRBD2. The CDR3 totals 16 residues. Germline V lookup: CDR1 MNHEY, CDR2 SVGEGT. With 6 bases clipped from V and 0 bases from J, the junction kept 3 bases outside the gene matches. The CDR3 region has the DNA TGTGCCAGCAGCCTAGCGGGGGGAACGAACACCGGGGAGCTGTTTTTT. Translated, it gives CASSLAGGTNTGELFF.

The chain carries TRBV6-5 and TRBJ1-1; tentatively, D is TRBD1 (5 bases). Looked up from germline, CDR1 is MNHEY and CDR2 is SVGAGI. The CDR3 loop spans 13 amino acids. Trimming pared 7 bases from V and 4 bases from J, leaving 13 bases between. As DNA, the CDR3 is TGTGCCAGCACCCCAGGGTTGTTCACTGAAGCTTTCTTT. Encoded protein: CASTPGLFTEAFF.

The chain recombines TRBV27 with TRBJ1-4; 8 bases agree with TRBD1. The CDR3 loop spans 14 amino acids. V shed 6 bases and J 8 bases; nucleotides not matched to a gene: 8. CDR1 and CDR2 (germline): MNHEY, SMNVEV (reference sequence). The CDR3 loop reads CASREQGGSEKLFF. The DNA for the CDR3 is TGTGCCAGCAGGGAACAGGGGGGATCGGAAAAACTGTTTTTT.